These 16 T cell receptor beta chains were sequenced from one sample in a study of blood T cells in healthy people across ages. Together with a sample-barcoded 5' primer, a J-beta primer mix was included in a second PCR lasting about 7 to 12 cycles. Each CDR3 protein gets one entry after TCRdb re-called the 5' RACE reads with MiXCR. The table lists around 1,700,000 distinct CDR3 sequences, approximately 30% of them singletons. The sample taken for sequencing was blood. The receptors were gathered from a woman aged 30 to 39 in good health.

The chain links TRBV4-3 to TRBJ1-1; 9 nucleotides align to TRBD1. This CDR3 is built from 13 residues. Germline V gives CDR1 LGHNA, CDR2 YSLEER. The V gene end was trimmed by 4 bases and the J gene end by 6 bases; junction bases not matched to a gene: 3. The CDR3 DNA follows: TGCGCCAGCAGCCGCAGACAGGGGGCTGAAGCTTTCTTT. This translates into CASSRRQGAEAFF.

The chain recombines TRBV2 with TRBJ1-6; D perhaps matches TRBD1 (5 bases). V was pared by 6 bases and J by 10 bases, with 13 bases between. CDR3 length equals 13 residues. Per germline, CDR1 SNHLY and CDR2 FYNNEI. The CDR3 reads CASSDQWDSPLHF. The CDR3 nucleotides are TGTGCCAGCAGCGACCAGTGGGACTCACCCCTCCACTTT.

A remark on this clonotype: Relative to the germline gene, one junction end is altered; a read error may explain this. The V call is TRBV15, the J call TRBJ2-4; D perhaps matches TRBD1 (9 bases). The better agreement between TRBJ2-7 and the DNA end casts doubt on the J call. Looked up from germline, CDR1 is LNHNV and CDR2 is YYDKDF (reference sequence). The CDR3 runs to 14 residues. The CDR3 reads CAASGGQGFYEQYF. The CDR3 DNA reads TGTGCCGCCAGCGGGGGACAGGGATTCTACGAGCAGTACTTC.

V and J are TRBV5-1 and TRBJ2-7, with 8 bases lining up with TRBD1. Germline V gene lookup returns CDR1 SGHRS and CDR2 YFSETQ. Unmatched junction bases numbered 8, after V lost 0 bases and J lost 3 bases. This CDR3 has 16 amino acids. The CDR3 loop reads CASSLAPTGVNYEQYF. The DNA for the CDR3 is TGCGCCAGCAGCTTGGCCCCGACAGGGGTTAACTACGAGCAGTACTTC.

A few counts support this clonotype. The chain has TRBV10-3 and TRBJ2-3; tentatively, D is TRBD1 or TRBD2 (5 bases each). The CDR3 extends over 17 amino acids. Trimming removed 6 bases at V and 2 bases at J, with 21 bases between. Per germline, CDR1 ENHRY and CDR2 SYGVKD. CDR3 sequence (DNA): TGTGCCATCAGGTCTTCTATTGGGACCCCTTTCACAGATACGCAGTATTTT. Residues: CAIRSSIGTPFTDTQYF.

This clonotype was found many times. The chain employs TRBV7-2 and TRBJ2-1; D call uncertain. Trimming took off 10 bases at V and 7 bases at J, with 11 bases between the two ends. Germline CDR1 SGHTA, CDR2 FQGNSA. The CDR3 spans 11 residues. CDR3: CATRISNEQFF. CDR3 coding DNA: TGTGCCACCCGAATTTCTAATGAGCAGTTCTTC.

This rearrangement joins TRBV4-1 to TRBJ2-7, with 8 bases that match TRBD1. Germline V CDR1 and CDR2: MGHRA, YSYEKL. The CDR3 runs to 15 residues. The trim removed 5 bases at V and 2 bases at J, leaving 8 bases unmatched. The CDR3 DNA reads TGCGCCAGCAGCTTGGTACAGGGGGACCCCTACGAGCAGTACTTC. It is translated as CASSLVQGDPYEQYF.

In this sample, this clonotype turned up once. The junction departs from the called germline gene at one end, perhaps through a read error. The chain combines TRBV7-9 with TRBJ2-3, with TRBD2 matching 11 bases. CDR1 is SEHNR, CDR2 FQNEAQ, per germline (reference sequence). The CDR3 spans 15 residues. The CDR3 bases are TGTGCCAGCAGCGCTAGCGGGGGGCCTACAGATGCGCAGTATTTT. It is translated as CASSASGGPTDAQYF.

This clonotype was seen many times. The gene calls are TRBV6-5 and TRBJ2-7; 8 bases match TRBD1. CDR1 and CDR2 from the germline V gene are MNHEY and SVGAGI. This CDR3 spans 12 amino acids. The V segment lost 7 bases and the J segment 5 bases; nucleotides outside the gene matches: 4. The chain's CDR3 is CASNDRGHEQYF. In DNA, the CDR3 is TGTGCCAGCAACGACAGGGGCCACGAGCAGTACTTC.

This clonotype showed up just a few times. V and J are TRBV5-1 and TRBJ2-1; the D gene is possibly TRBD1 (6 bases). Trimming pared 5 bases from V and 4 bases from J, leaving 13 bases between. The CDR3 is made up of 14 amino acids. In germline, CDR1 is SGHRS, CDR2 YFSETQ. The DNA for the CDR3 is TGCGCCAGCAGTAGCCAGGGGCTATACAATGAGCAGTTCTTC. It codes for CASSSQGLYNEQFF. Using reference TRBV5-1 and TRBJ2-1 for the parts outside the CDR3, the full variable domain is KAGVTQTPRYLIKTRGQQVTLSCSPISGHRSVSWYQQTPGQGLQFLFEYFSETQRNKGNFPGRFSGRQFSNSRSEMNVSTLELGDSALYLCASSSQGLYNEQFFGPGTRLTVL.

As for this clonotype: A clone one base away is much larger, so this may be a read error. The CDR3 bases are TGTGCCAGCAGCGGACGGACGGGAGGGAGTGAGCAGTACTTC. This encodes CASSGRTGGSEQYF. The V call is TRBV7-9, the J call TRBJ2-7; 8 bases line up with TRBD2. In germline, CDR1 is SEHNR, CDR2 FQNEAQ (reference sequence). The V and J ends lost 5 bases and 7 bases, in that order; junction bases with no gene match: 10. The CDR3 extends over 14 amino acids. Variable domain in full (rest from reference TRBV7-9 and TRBJ2-7): DTGVSQNPRHKITKRGQNVTFRCDPISEHNRLYWYRQTLGQGPEFLTYFQNEAQLEKSRLLSDRFSAERPKGSFSTLEIQRTEQGDSAMYLCASSGRTGGSEQYFGPGTRLTVT.

This clonotype was picked up many times. The CDR3 nucleotides are TGCAGCGTTGCTACCGGGGGAGGCCTCTACGAGCAGTACTTC. It yields the protein CSVATGGGLYEQYF. The chain joins TRBV29-1 to TRBJ2-7; D is perhaps TRBD2 (6 bases). The germline gives CDR1 SQVTM, CDR2 ANQGSEA. V lost 4 bases, J lost 3 bases, and 16 bases lay in between. The CDR3 is 14 residues long.

The rearrangement uses TRBV2 and TRBJ2-5; tentatively, D is TRBD1 (6 bases). This CDR3 comprises 12 residues. Trimming stripped 8 bases from V and 0 bases from J, with 7 bases between. CDR1 is SNHLY and CDR2 is FYNNEI in the germline V gene. The CDR3 coding sequence is TGTGCCAGCGGACAGCACCAAGAGACCCAGTACTTC. Translation: CASGQHQETQYF.

The V call is TRBV12-3 or TRBV12-4, the J call TRBJ1-1; D unclear. The CDR3 consists of 12 residues. Trimming shortened V by 3 bases and J by 8 bases, and 10 bases separated the two germline ends. The CDR3 loop is CASSFGTQEAFF. The CDR3, as DNA: TGTGCCAGCAGTTTTGGTACGCAGGAAGCTTTCTTT.

The gene calls are TRBV11-2 and TRBJ1-3; perhaps TRBD1 as D (6 bases). Germline-derived CDR1 and CDR2 are SGHAT and FQNNGV. The V gene lost 10 bases and the J gene lost 0 bases, with 10 bases spanning the gap. The CDR3 totals 13 residues. This CDR3 is CANRVSSGNTIYF. CDR3 in DNA: TGTGCCAACAGGGTGAGCTCTGGAAACACCATATATTTT.

This clonotype was observed at least ten times. This chain links TRBV28 with TRBJ2-7; weak D call: TRBD2 (5 bases). Trimming left V 7 bases short and J 3 bases short, with 10 bases between. Per the germline V gene, CDR1 is MDHEN and CDR2 is SYDVKM. The CDR3 runs 12 residues. DNA for the CDR3: TGTGCCAGCAAATCCGGGAACTACGAGCAGTACTTC. It encodes CASKSGNYEQYF.